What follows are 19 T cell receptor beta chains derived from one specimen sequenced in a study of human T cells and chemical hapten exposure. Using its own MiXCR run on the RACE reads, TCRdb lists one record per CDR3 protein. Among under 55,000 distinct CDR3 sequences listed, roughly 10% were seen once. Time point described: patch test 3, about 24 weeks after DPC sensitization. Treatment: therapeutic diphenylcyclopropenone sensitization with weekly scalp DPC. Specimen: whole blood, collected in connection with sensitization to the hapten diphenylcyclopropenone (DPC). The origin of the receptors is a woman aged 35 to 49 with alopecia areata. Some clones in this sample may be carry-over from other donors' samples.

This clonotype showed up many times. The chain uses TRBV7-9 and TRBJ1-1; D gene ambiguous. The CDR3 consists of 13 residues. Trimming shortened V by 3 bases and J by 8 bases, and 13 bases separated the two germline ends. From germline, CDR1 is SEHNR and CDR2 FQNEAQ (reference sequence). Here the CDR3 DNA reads TGTGCCAGCAGCTTGAGGGTGCCGGGAGAAGCTTTCTTT. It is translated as CASSLRVPGEAFF.

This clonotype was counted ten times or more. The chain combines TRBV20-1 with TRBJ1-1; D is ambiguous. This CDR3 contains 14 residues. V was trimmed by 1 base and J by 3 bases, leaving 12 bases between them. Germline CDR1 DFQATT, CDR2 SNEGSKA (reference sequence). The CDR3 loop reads CSARALAGYTEAFF. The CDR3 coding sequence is TGCAGTGCTAGAGCCTTGGCGGGCTACACTGAAGCTTTCTTT.

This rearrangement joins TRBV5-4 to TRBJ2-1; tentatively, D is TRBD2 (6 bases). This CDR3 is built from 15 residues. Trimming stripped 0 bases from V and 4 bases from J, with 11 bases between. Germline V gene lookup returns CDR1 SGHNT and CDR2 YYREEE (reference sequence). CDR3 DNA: TGTGCCAGCAGCTTGGAAGACGCGGGGTACAATGAGCAGTTCTTC. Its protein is CASSLEDAGYNEQFF.

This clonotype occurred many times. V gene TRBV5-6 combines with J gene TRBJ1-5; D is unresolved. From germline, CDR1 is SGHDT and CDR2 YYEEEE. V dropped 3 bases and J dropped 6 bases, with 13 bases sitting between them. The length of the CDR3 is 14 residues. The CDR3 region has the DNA TGTGCCAGCAGCTCCTCGGTCAGGCTTCAGCCCCAGCATTTT. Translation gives CASSSSVRLQPQHF.

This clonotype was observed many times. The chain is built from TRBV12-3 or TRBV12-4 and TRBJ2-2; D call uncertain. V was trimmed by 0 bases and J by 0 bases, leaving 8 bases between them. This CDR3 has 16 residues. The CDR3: CASSLAIATNTGELFF. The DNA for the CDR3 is TGTGCCAGCAGTTTAGCAATAGCCACGAACACCGGGGAGCTGTTTTTT.

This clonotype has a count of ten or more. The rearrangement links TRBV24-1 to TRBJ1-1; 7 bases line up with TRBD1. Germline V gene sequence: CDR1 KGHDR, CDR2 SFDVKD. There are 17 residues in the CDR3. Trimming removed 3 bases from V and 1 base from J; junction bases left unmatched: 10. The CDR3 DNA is TGTGCCACCAGTGATCTGGCTGCCGGGACAGAGAACACTGAAGCTTTCTTT. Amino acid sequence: CATSDLAAGTENTEAFF.

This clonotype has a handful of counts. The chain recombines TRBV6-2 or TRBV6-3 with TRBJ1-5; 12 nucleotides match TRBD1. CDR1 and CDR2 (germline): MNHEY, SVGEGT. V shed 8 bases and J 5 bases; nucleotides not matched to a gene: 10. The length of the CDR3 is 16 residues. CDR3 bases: TGTGCCAGCCGTCGGGACAGGGGGCTGAGAGATCAGCCCCAGCATTTT. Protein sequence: CASRRDRGLRDQPQHF.

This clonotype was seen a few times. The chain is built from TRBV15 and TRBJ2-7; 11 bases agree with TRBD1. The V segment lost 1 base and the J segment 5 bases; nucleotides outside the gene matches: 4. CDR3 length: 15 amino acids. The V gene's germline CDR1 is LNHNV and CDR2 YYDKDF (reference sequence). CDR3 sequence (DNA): TGTGCCACCAGCAGAGGAGGGACAGGGGGAGACGAGCAGTACTTC. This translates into CATSRGGTGGDEQYF. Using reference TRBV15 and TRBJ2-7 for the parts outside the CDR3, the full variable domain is DAMVIQNPRYQVTQFGKPVTLSCSQTLNHNVMYWYQQKSSQAPKLLFHYYDKDFNNEADTPDNFQSRRPNTSFCFLDIRSPGLGDTAMYLCATSRGGTGGDEQYFGPGTRLTVT.

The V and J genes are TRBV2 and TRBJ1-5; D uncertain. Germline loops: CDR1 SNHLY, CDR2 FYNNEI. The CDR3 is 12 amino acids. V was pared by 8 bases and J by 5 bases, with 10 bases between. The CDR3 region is CASQESDQPQHF. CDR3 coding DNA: TGTGCCAGCCAGGAGAGCGATCAGCCCCAGCATTTT.

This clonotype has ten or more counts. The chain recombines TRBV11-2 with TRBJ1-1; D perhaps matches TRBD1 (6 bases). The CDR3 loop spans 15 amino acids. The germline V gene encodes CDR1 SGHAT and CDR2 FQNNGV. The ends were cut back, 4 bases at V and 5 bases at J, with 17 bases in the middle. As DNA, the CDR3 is TGTGCCAGCAGCTCCAGACAGAGGGGGTGGACTGAAGCTTTCTTT. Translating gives CASSSRQRGWTEAFF. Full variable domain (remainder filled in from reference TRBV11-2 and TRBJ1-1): EAGVAQSPRYKIIEKRQSVAFWCNPISGHATLYWYQQILGQGPKLLIQFQNNGVVDDSQLPKDRFSAERLKGVDSTLKIQPAKLEDSAVYLCASSSRQRGWTEAFFGQGTRLTVV.

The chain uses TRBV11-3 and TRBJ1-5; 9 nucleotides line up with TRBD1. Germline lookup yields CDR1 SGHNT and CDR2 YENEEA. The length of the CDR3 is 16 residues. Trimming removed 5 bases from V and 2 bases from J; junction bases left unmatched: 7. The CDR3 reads CASSLMDRGGNQPQHF. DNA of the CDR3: TGTGCCAGCAGCCTGATGGACAGGGGAGGCAATCAGCCCCAGCATTTT.

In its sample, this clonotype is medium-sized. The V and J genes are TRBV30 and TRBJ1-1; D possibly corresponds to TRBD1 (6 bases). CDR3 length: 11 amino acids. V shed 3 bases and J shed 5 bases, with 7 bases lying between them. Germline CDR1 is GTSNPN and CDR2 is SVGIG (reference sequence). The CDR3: CAWSGQTEAFF. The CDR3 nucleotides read TGTGCCTGGAGCGGACAGACTGAAGCTTTCTTT.

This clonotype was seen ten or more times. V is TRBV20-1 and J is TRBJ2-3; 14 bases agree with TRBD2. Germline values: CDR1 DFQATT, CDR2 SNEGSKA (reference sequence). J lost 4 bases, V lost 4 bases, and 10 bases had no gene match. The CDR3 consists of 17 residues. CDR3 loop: CSAIPGLAGAYSDTQYF. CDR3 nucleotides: TGCAGTGCTATCCCGGGACTAGCGGGGGCCTACTCAGATACGCAGTATTTT.

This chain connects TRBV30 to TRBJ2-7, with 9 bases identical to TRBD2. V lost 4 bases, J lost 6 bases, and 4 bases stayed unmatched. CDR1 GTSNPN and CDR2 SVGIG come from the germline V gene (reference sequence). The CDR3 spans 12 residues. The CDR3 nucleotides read TGTGCCTGGACTGCGGGGGGGCCCGAGCAGTACTTC. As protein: CAWTAGGPEQYF.

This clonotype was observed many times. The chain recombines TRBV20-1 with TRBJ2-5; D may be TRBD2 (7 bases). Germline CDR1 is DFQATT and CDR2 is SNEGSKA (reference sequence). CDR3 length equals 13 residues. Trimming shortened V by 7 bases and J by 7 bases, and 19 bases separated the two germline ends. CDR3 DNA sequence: TGCAGTGTAGGACTAGGGGGGGGAGTGACCCAGTACTTC. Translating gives CSVGLGGGVTQYF.

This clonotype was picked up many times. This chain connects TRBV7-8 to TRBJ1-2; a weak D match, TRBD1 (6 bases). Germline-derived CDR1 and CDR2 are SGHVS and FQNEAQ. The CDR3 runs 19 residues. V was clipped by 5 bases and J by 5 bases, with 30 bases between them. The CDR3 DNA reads TGTGCCAGCAGCGCCCAGTCAGTACGTAGAGGACAGCCTCTTTATGGCTACACCTTC. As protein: CASSAQSVRRGQPLYGYTF.

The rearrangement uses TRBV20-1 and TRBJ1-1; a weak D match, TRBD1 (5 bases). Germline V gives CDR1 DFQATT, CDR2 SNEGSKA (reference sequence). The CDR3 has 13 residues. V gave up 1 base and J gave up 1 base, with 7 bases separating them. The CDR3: CSARAGGNTEAFF. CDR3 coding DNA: TGCAGTGCTAGAGCTGGGGGGAACACTGAAGCTTTCTTT.

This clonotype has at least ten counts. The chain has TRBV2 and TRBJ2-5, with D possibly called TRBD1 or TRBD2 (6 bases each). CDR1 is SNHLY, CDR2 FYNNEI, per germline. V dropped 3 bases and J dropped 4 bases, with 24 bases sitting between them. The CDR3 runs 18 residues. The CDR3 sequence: CASSEGDNWPGGAETQYF. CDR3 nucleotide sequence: TGTGCCAGCAGTGAGGGGGACAACTGGCCTGGAGGGGCAGAGACCCAGTACTTC.

The CDR3 spells CASSLAQTGVETQYF. The CDR3 DNA follows: TGTGCCAGCAGCTTAGCCCAGACAGGGGTTGAGACCCAGTACTTC. The V call is TRBV7-2, the J call TRBJ2-5; 8 bases align to TRBD1. The CDR3 length is 15 residues. V trimming: 0 bases; J trimming: 5 bases; junction bases outside the gene matches: 5. Per germline, CDR1 SGHTA and CDR2 FQGNSA.